This T cell receptor (beta chain) was captured in a study of blood T cell repertoires in COVID-19. Study background: Acute-phase and convalescent COVID-19 samples originated in the United States, Italy and Spain. From T cells, B-cell-depleted T cells, or PBMCs came the material, which was cDNA or gDNA.

The CDR3 extends over 15 amino acids. Looked up from germline, CDR1 is SGHNT and CDR2 is YYREEE (reference sequence). Trimming removed 3 bases at V and 3 bases at J, with 16 bases between. In the authors' workflow: Reference gene primer amplification gave estimated nucleated cell counts. The assay was immunoSEQ multiplex PCR, and TCRdb's table has in-frame clones only and misses some. That table is the source of V, J and clone size, and D and trimming were worked out from the DNA. The sample holds tens of thousands of clones; 85% to 90% are singletons and the top ten take approximately 5.8%. Sequenced: peripheral blood. This TCR was sampled from a man between 50 and 59 years old with acute or convalescent COVID-19. This sequence joins TRBV5-4 and TRBJ2-7; D is possibly TRBD2 (5 bases). For the CDR3, the DNA is TGTGCCAGCAGCTCGCCCCTGGACTCCCTCTACGAGCAGTACTTC. Residues: CASSSPLDSLYEQYF.